One sample yielded the 26 T cell receptor beta chains listed below, sequenced in a study of CXCR3-negative and CXCR3-positive naive CD8 T cells. The libraries of TRB cDNA were constructed through 5' RACE using UMI labels. TCRdb derives one entry per CDR3 protein from the 5' RACE reads, leaving out DNA. With about 62,000 distinct CDR3 sequences in the sample, the ten largest clones hold about 4.4%. The sequenced sample consisted of naive CXCR3- CD8+ T cells from blood. Subset described: CD45RO-CCR7+CD27+CD95- naive CD8+ T cells lacking CXCR3 (TNR3-). The receptor source for this set is a human donor in good health. Some clones in this sample may be carry-over from other donors' samples.

The chain uses TRBV5-5 and TRBJ2-7; TCRdb calls TRBD1, which cannot be checked without DNA. Germline V gene lookup returns CDR1 SGHKS and CDR2 YYEKEE (reference sequence). This CDR3 comprises 16 residues. The CDR3 reads CASSPSGTGPSYEQYF.

The rearrangement uses TRBV6-5 and TRBJ2-2; there is no DNA to check the TCRdb D call of TRBD2. The germline V gene has CDR1 MNHEY and CDR2 SVGAGI. The CDR3 has 16 amino acids. CDR3: CASSHPGDLNTGELFF.

V and J are TRBV7-9 and TRBJ1-1. Germline V gives CDR1 SEHNR, CDR2 FQNEAQ (reference sequence). The length of the CDR3 is 13 residues. CDR3 residues: CASSLGDNNEAFF. The full variable domain, rest sourced from reference TRBV7-9 and TRBJ1-1, is DTGVSQNPRHKITKRGQNVTFRCDPISEHNRLYWYRQTLGQGPEFLTYFQNEAQLEKSRLLSDRFSAERPKGSFSTLEIQRTEQGDSAMYLCASSLGDNNEAFFGQGTRLTVV.

V gene TRBV6-2 or TRBV6-3 combines with J gene TRBJ1-1. CDR3 length: 12 amino acids. Germline V gene sequence: CDR1 MNHEY, CDR2 SVGEGT. CDR3 region: CASSYPNTEAFF.

The rearrangement links TRBV7-2 to TRBJ2-7. Germline-derived CDR1 and CDR2 are SGHTA and FQGNSA. The CDR3 is made up of 16 amino acids. The CDR3 sequence is CASSVGALNSPYEQYF.

The CDR3 loop is CASSPWNTIYF. The V call is TRBV6-6, the J call TRBJ1-3. The CDR3 sequence is 11 residues long. CDR1 MNHNY and CDR2 SVGAGI come from the germline V gene (reference sequence).

V gene TRBV12-3 or TRBV12-4 combines with J gene TRBJ1-3. The CDR3 is 14 amino acids. The chain's CDR3 is CASSFRGSGNTIYF.

The chain employs TRBV7-9 and TRBJ2-7. The CDR3 runs to 16 residues. Germline-derived CDR1 and CDR2 are SEHNR and FQNEAQ (reference sequence). CDR3 region: CASSSNRRVGAYEQYF.

The chain joins TRBV4-3 to TRBJ2-1; TCRdb reports TRBD1, a call that lacks DNA to check it against. The CDR3 totals 13 residues. CDR1 is LGHNA, CDR2 YSLEER, per germline. CDR3: CASSQDSGAWKFF.

The chain recombines TRBV25-1 with TRBJ2-7; TCRdb's D call of TRBD1 is untestable without DNA. This CDR3 spans 14 amino acids. The germline CDR1 and CDR2 sequences are MGHDK and SYGVNS. Here the CDR3 reads CASSDKGTGNEQYF.

The V call is TRBV7-3, the J call TRBJ2-3; TCRdb names TRBD2, which stays unverified in the absence of DNA. Germline V lookup: CDR1 SGHTA, CDR2 FQGTGA. This CDR3 contains 14 residues. CDR3 in amino acids: CASSPKLGGNTQYF.

The J gene is TRBJ2-3, the V gene TRBV6-2 or TRBV6-3. The V gene's germline CDR1 is MNHEY and CDR2 SVGEGT. This CDR3 has 14 residues. The CDR3 loop is CAGSRSLSTDTQYF.

This rearrangement joins TRBV29-1 to TRBJ2-1. The CDR3 has 12 amino acids. Germline V CDR1 and CDR2: SQVTM, ANQGSEA. CDR3 protein: CSVHLARNEQFF.

The chain joins TRBV7-9 to TRBJ2-1; TCRdb returns TRBD2, unconfirmable since there is no DNA. The length of the CDR3 is 21 residues. The germline V gene encodes CDR1 SEHNR and CDR2 FQNEAQ (reference sequence). The CDR3 here is CASSPYNYLAGDTPVGNEQFF.

The CDR3 sequence: CASPGDRASYEQYF. The chain employs TRBV28 and TRBJ2-7; TCRdb returns TRBD1, unconfirmable since there is no DNA. The length of the CDR3 is 14 residues. CDR1 MDHEN and CDR2 SYDVKM come from the germline V gene.

The chain has TRBV28 and TRBJ1-1; TCRdb designates TRBD1, a call that cannot be tested without DNA. The germline V gene has CDR1 MDHEN and CDR2 SYDVKM. This CDR3 spans 16 amino acids. The CDR3 sequence is CASTRDRDFMNTEAFF.

The chain has TRBV7-2 and TRBJ2-2; TCRdb calls TRBD2, which cannot be checked without DNA. The V gene's germline CDR1 is SGHTA and CDR2 FQGNSA. The CDR3 runs 16 residues. The CDR3 reads CASSFGRPPRAGELFF.

CDR3 amino acids: CASSFPETYNEQFF. The genes are TRBV28 and TRBJ2-1; TCRdb gives TRBD1 as the D gene, but with no DNA this cannot be confirmed. Germline CDR1 is MDHEN and CDR2 is SYDVKM. CDR3 length: 14 residues. Combining the CDR3 with reference TRBV28 and TRBJ2-1 gives the whole variable domain DVKVTQSSRYLVKRTGEKVFLECVQDMDHENMFWYRQDPGLGLRLIYFSYDVKMKEKGDIPEGYSVSREKKERFSLILESASTNQTSMYLCASSFPETYNEQFFGPGTRLTVL.

This chain joins TRBV28 and TRBJ2-2; TCRdb designates TRBD2, a call that cannot be tested without DNA. The germline V gene has CDR1 MDHEN and CDR2 SYDVKM. The CDR3 covers 16 residues. The chain's CDR3 is CASNPGLTVKTGELFF.

The J gene is TRBJ1-5, the V gene TRBV5-1; with no DNA, the TCRdb D assignment of TRBD1 cannot be verified. This CDR3 region has 15 residues. Germline CDR1 is SGHRS and CDR2 is YFSETQ. CDR3 amino acids: CASSKTGQPNQPQHF.

This sequence joins TRBV7-8 and TRBJ2-5; the TRBD1 assignment by TCRdb is unverifiable without DNA. This CDR3 is built from 17 residues. Germline V lookup: CDR1 SGHVS, CDR2 FQNEAQ. The CDR3 loop reads CASSPKWWGHSQETQYF.

The chain employs TRBV7-2 and TRBJ1-6; TCRdb lists TRBD1, though no DNA is available to test this call. This CDR3 contains 18 residues. Germline V CDR1 and CDR2: SGHTA, FQGNSA. The CDR3 region is CASSLVSQGEFYNSPLHF.

The V gene is TRBV20-1, the J gene TRBJ1-1. This CDR3 region has 12 residues. The germline CDR1 and CDR2 sequences are DFQATT and SNEGSKA (reference sequence). The chain's CDR3 is CSAREKWTEAFF.

The chain is built from TRBV13 and TRBJ1-1; the D call from TCRdb, TRBD1, cannot be confirmed without DNA. Per germline, CDR1 PRHDT and CDR2 FYEKMQ (reference sequence). This CDR3 is built from 14 residues. The CDR3 spells CASSHRGMNTEAFF.

The chain employs TRBV11-2 and TRBJ1-2; lacking DNA, the TRBD1 call made by TCRdb goes unchecked. The CDR3 is 11 amino acids. Per the germline V gene, CDR1 is SGHAT and CDR2 is FQNNGV. The CDR3 protein is CASGASYGYTF.

The chain has TRBV5-1 and TRBJ1-1; the D call of TRBD1 rests on TCRdb alone, since no DNA is present to check it. Per germline, CDR1 SGHRS and CDR2 YFSETQ. The CDR3 has 15 residues. The CDR3 loop reads CASSFPGGDLAEAFF.